The clone carrying this T cell receptor beta chain was recorded at least ten times. The antigen is undetermined. This specimen comes from a study of regulatory T cells in long-lasting Graves disease. Noted time point: persistent/refractory GD, antithyroid drugs over 5 years with positive TRAb. TCR sequences were obtained from RNA taken from PBMCs. The CDR3 totals 17 residues. Losses at the gene ends were 6 bases for V and 0 bases for J; bases not matched to a gene: 11. Broader study findings: Lower TCR diversity was seen in persistent Graves' patients than in newly diagnosed ones. Persistent disease preferred TRBV28, TRBJ1-2 and TRBJ2-5; new disease, TRBV20-1 and TRBJ2-1. Sampling was limited to peripheral blood rather than thyroid tissue. The persistent group shared 2,741 public clonotypes, more than the roughly 970 shared by new patients.

HTBI primers from iRepertoire and Arm-PCR of CDR3 regions yielded the TCR beta libraries. MiXCR was run by TCRdb on the multiplex PCR reads, yielding one entry per CDR3 protein. The table records around 400,000 distinct CDR3 sequences, less than 25% of them present only once. The material was peripheral blood mononuclear cells (PBMCs), obtained when the disease was refractory, from a patient treated with antithyroid drugs. V gene TRBV12-3 or TRBV12-4 combines with J gene TRBJ1-2, with TRBD1 matching over 9 bases. This sequence was found in a female donor with Graves disease. CDR3 in amino acids: CASRGQGSKRANYGYTF. Written as DNA, the CDR3 is TGTGCCAGCAGAGGACAGGGGAGTAAGAGGGCTAACTATGGCTACACCTTC.